This TCR beta chain stems from a study of T cell responses to AZD1222 COVID-19 vaccine. Study outcomes and limitations: Increases in Spike-specific TCR breadth and depth were seen after two AZD1222 doses. The span of vaccine-associated CD4 TCRs extended across spike, with dominance at 160-218 and 743-854. Females outnumbered males among donors, who were mostly white British; clonal diversity was possibly underestimated.

As concerns this clone: Its antigen is as yet unknown.

Assay: immunoSEQ multiplex PCR; the TCRdb copy retains only in-frame clones and omits some. Of roughly 160,000 clones in the sample, around 89% were seen once. The germline gives CDR1 MNHEY, CDR2 SMNVEV (reference sequence). CDR3 length equals 14 residues. V gave up 6 bases and J gave up 5 bases, with 16 bases separating them. The clonotype was recovered from an adult who received the AZD1222 COVID-19 vaccine. The starting material was peripheral blood, obtained 28 days after the second AZD1222 dose. V and J are TRBV27 and TRBJ1-1, with D unresolved. The CDR3 region is CASRESASVTEAFF. The CDR3 coding sequence is TGTGCCAGCAGGGAATCCGCCTCCGTAACTGAAGCTTTCTTT.